Below, 23 T cell receptor beta chains from the same sample are listed, as sequenced in a study of preoperative IRX-2 immunotherapy in early breast cancer. Produced via immunoSEQ multiplex PCR; TCRdb's table is partial and in-frame only. The sample lists around 95,000 clones, just over 85% seen once, with 2% to 2.5% in the top ten. Specified treatment: preoperative locoregional IRX-2 cytokine immunotherapy. The sequences come from tumor tissue, collected after IRX-2 immunotherapy. Receptors originate from a human donor with breast cancer.

The genes are TRBV6-8 and TRBJ1-5; D gene unclear. Germline-derived CDR1 and CDR2 are MNHGY and SAAAGT. This CDR3 is 14 amino acids long. V was trimmed by 2 bases and J by 2 bases, leaving 7 bases between them. DNA of the CDR3: TGTGCCAGCAGTTACAGGGTAGGCAATCAGCCCCAGCATTTT. Amino acids: CASSYRVGNQPQHF.

This clone showed up just once. V is TRBV6-8 and J is TRBJ2-1, with a possible D match to TRBD1 (5 bases). With 6 bases removed from V and 10 bases from J, the gap between germline ends came to 16 bases. CDR3 size: 13 residues. Germline V gives CDR1 MNHGY, CDR2 SAAAGT. CDR3 sequence reads: CASSADSLREQFF. The CDR3 nucleotides are TGTGCCAGCAGCGCCGACAGTCTGCGGGAGCAGTTCTTC.

This clone was seen a single time. The chain has TRBV27 and TRBJ1-6; 7 bases fit TRBD1. Trimming cost V 6 bases and J 0 bases; bases outside gene matches: 8. The germline gives CDR1 MNHEY, CDR2 SMNVEV (reference sequence). This CDR3 has 17 residues. CDR3 sequence reads: CASSPQGVSSYNSPLHF. The CDR3 bases are TGTGCCAGCAGCCCCCAGGGGGTTAGCTCCTATAATTCACCCCTCCACTTT.

The chain employs TRBV9 and TRBJ2-4, with a weak D call TRBD1 (6 bases). Trimming took off 0 bases at V and 5 bases at J, with 12 bases between the two ends. Germline V gives CDR1 SGDLS, CDR2 YYNGEE. This CDR3 comprises 15 residues. CDR3 DNA: TGTGCCAGCAGCGTAGACAGGGTCGGGGAAAACATTCAGTACTTC. It encodes CASSVDRVGENIQYF.

The chain links TRBV6-4 to TRBJ2-7; TRBD1 aligns across 8 bases. Germline CDR1 reads MRHNA; CDR2 reads SNTAGT. Trimming removed 6 bases from V and 4 bases from J; junction bases left unmatched: 11. The CDR3 extends over 15 amino acids. CDR3 DNA: TGTGCCAGCAGAACCGGGACAGGCTCCTCGTACGAGCAGTACTTC. This encodes CASRTGTGSSYEQYF.

V and J are TRBV28 and TRBJ1-1; D is possibly TRBD1 (6 bases). Looked up from germline, CDR1 is MDHEN and CDR2 is SYDVKM. The CDR3 has 13 amino acids. The V and J ends lost 11 bases and 7 bases respectively, with 20 bases between them. The CDR3 sequence: CAGQRGEHGEAFF. The CDR3 DNA sequence: TGTGCCGGCCAGAGGGGGGAGCATGGTGAAGCTTTCTTT.

V is TRBV11-3 and J is TRBJ1-6; TRBD1 matches at 11 bases. The ends lost 6 bases at V and 7 bases at J; junction bases unmatched: 14. Germline V gene lookup returns CDR1 SGHNT and CDR2 YENEEA. This CDR3 is built from 18 residues. CDR3 sequence reads: CASRRNIGQGARNSPLHF. CDR3 sequence (DNA): TGTGCCAGCAGACGAAATATAGGACAGGGGGCAAGAAATTCACCCCTCCACTTT.

The rearrangement joins TRBV19 to TRBJ1-6; tentatively, D is TRBD1 (6 bases). The CDR3 is 15 residues long. Per germline, CDR1 LNHDA and CDR2 SQIVND (reference sequence). The V and J ends lost 3 bases and 8 bases respectively, with 14 bases between them. The CDR3, as DNA: TGTGCCAGTAGTATGTCGGGGGCTGTTTATTCACCCCTCCACTTT. This sequence encodes CASSMSGAVYSPLHF.

The chain carries TRBV7-1 and TRBJ2-7; D is unclear. TRBV7-1 is an open reading frame, and its role is uncertain. Between the trimmed V and J ends, which lost 4 bases and 0 bases, there was a span of 16 bases. This CDR3 has 16 amino acids. The CDR3 region is CASSLSPPKSSYEQYF. DNA for the CDR3: TGTGCCAGCAGCTTGTCCCCCCCGAAGAGCTCCTACGAGCAGTACTTC.

V usage is TRBV10-1 and J usage is TRBJ2-3; D gene ambiguous. The CDR3 runs to 12 residues. V was cut by 6 bases and J by 2 bases, with 6 bases left in between. Germline V CDR1 and CDR2: WNHNN, SYGVQD (reference sequence). The CDR3 protein is CASRGYTDTQYF. In DNA, the CDR3 is TGCGCCAGCAGGGGATACACAGATACGCAGTATTTT.

This chain links TRBV30 with TRBJ1-2, with TRBD1 as a possible D gene (5 bases). The V gene lost 2 bases and the J gene lost 4 bases, with 11 bases spanning the gap. This CDR3 is 13 amino acids long. CDR1 is GTSNPN and CDR2 is SVGIG in the germline V gene (reference sequence). This chain's CDR3 is CAWSQEGTYGYTF. The CDR3 DNA is TGTGCCTGGAGTCAAGAGGGGACCTATGGCTACACCTTC.

V gene TRBV5-1 combines with J gene TRBJ2-3; D may be TRBD2 (7 bases). Trimming left V 5 bases short and J 5 bases short, with 15 bases between. There are 14 residues in the CDR3. Per germline, CDR1 SGHRS and CDR2 YFSETQ. CDR3 DNA sequence: TGCGCCAGCAGTGACGGGGGGCGGGGAGATACGCAGTATTTT. It codes for CASSDGGRGDTQYF.

The V and J genes are TRBV19 and TRBJ1-5; tentative D call: TRBD1 (6 bases). Germline loops: CDR1 LNHDA, CDR2 SQIVND (reference sequence). Trimming took 4 bases from V and 0 from J, leaving 16 bases between them. This CDR3 is 17 amino acids long. In DNA, the CDR3 is TGTGCCAGTAGTAGCCTCGACAGGACTTATAGCAATCAGCCCCAGCATTTT. This encodes CASSSLDRTYSNQPQHF.

V usage is TRBV29-1 and J usage is TRBJ2-3, with D perhaps TRBD1 (5 bases). The CDR3 is made up of 13 amino acids. V was cut by 7 bases and J by 5 bases, with 16 bases left in between. Germline CDR1 and CDR2: SQVTM and ANQGSEA. CDR3 region: CSASAGKKDTQYF. CDR3 DNA: TGCAGCGCCTCGGCAGGGAAGAAAGATACGCAGTATTTT.

V is TRBV28 and J is TRBJ1-2; a possible D gene is TRBD1 (5 bases). Germline V lookup: CDR1 MDHEN, CDR2 SYDVKM. The CDR3 is 14 residues long. The V end lost 4 bases, the J end lost 4 bases, and 13 bases lay between the germline ends. Here the CDR3 reads CASSSGTTLYGYTF. CDR3 in DNA: TGTGCCAGCAGTTCCGGGACTACTCTCTATGGCTACACCTTC.

J is TRBJ2-2 and V is TRBV30; D is unclear. The CDR3 runs to 14 residues. Looked up from germline, CDR1 is GTSNPN and CDR2 is SVGIG (reference sequence). V was pared by 2 bases and J by 1 base, with 8 bases between. The CDR3 is CAWSIKGNTGELFF. In nucleotides, the CDR3 is TGTGCCTGGAGTATAAAAGGGAACACCGGGGAGCTGTTTTTT.

The chain has TRBV5-1 and TRBJ1-3, with 9 nucleotides matching TRBD1. This CDR3 has 16 residues. Trimming took 5 bases from V and 0 from J; bases not matched to a gene: 6. Per the germline V gene, CDR1 is SGHRS and CDR2 is YFSETQ. CDR3 coding DNA: TGCGCCAGCAGATGGGGACAGGGCAGCTCTGGAAACACCATATATTTT. This translates into CASRWGQGSSGNTIYF.

The chain combines TRBV11-3 with TRBJ1-3, with D maybe TRBD1 (6 bases). The length of the CDR3 is 16 residues. Deletions cut 3 bases from V and 4 bases from J, with 16 bases between. Germline V lookup: CDR1 SGHNT, CDR2 YENEEA. CDR3 coding DNA: TGTGCCAGCAGCTTGAGCGGCGGGGGGCGCGGAAACACCATATATTTT. Translation gives CASSLSGGGRGNTIYF. The entire variable domain, with the rest obtained from reference TRBV11-3 and TRBJ1-3, is as follows: EAGVVQSPRYKIIEKKQPVAFWCNPISGHNTLYWYLQNLGQGPELLIRYENEEAVDDSQLPKDRFSAERLKGVDSTLKIQPAELGDSAVYLCASSLSGGGRGNTIYFGEGSWLTVV.

V gene TRBV18 combines with J gene TRBJ2-7; TRBD1 agrees at 7 bases. With 3 bases clipped from V and 2 bases from J, the junction kept 4 bases outside the gene matches. This CDR3 contains 14 residues. Germline CDR1 KGHSH, CDR2 LQKENI. The CDR3 loop reads CASSPSTGTYEQYF. CDR3 bases: TGTGCCAGCTCACCTTCGACAGGGACCTACGAGCAGTACTTC.

The gene calls are TRBV18 and TRBJ2-1; a weak D match, TRBD1 (6 bases). The germline V and J ends were trimmed by 4 bases and 8 bases, with 9 bases remaining between them. In germline, CDR1 is KGHSH, CDR2 LQKENI. CDR3 length equals 12 residues. The CDR3 spells CASSLQGYEQFF. The CDR3 nucleotides read TGTGCCAGCTCACTACAGGGCTATGAGCAGTTCTTC.

V gene TRBV25-1 combines with J gene TRBJ1-4, with a tentative D call TRBD1 (5 bases). The CDR3 consists of 15 residues. Trimming left V 2 bases short and J 5 bases short, with 12 bases between. Germline-derived CDR1 and CDR2 are MGHDK and SYGVNS. CDR3 nucleotides: TGTGCCAGCAGTGAAACCGGGACGGGGAATGAAAAACTGTTTTTT. It specifies CASSETGTGNEKLFF.

The chain uses TRBV19 and TRBJ1-2, with D maybe TRBD1 (5 bases). CDR3 length: 12 residues. The germline V gene encodes CDR1 LNHDA and CDR2 SQIVND (reference sequence). With 3 bases removed from V and 14 bases from J, the gap between germline ends came to 16 bases. The CDR3 bases are TGTGCCAGTAGTATGACCAGACAGTGGAGGACCTTC. This gives the protein CASSMTRQWRTF.

The CDR3 DNA follows: TGTGCCAGCAGTCTGCAGGGGAAAGGGTCCTATAATTCACCCCTCCACTTT. Its protein product is CASSLQGKGSYNSPLHF. This sequence joins TRBV6-8 and TRBJ1-6, with D possibly matching TRBD1 (6 bases). The length of the CDR3 is 17 residues. Trimming pared 5 bases from V and 1 base from J, leaving 15 bases between. The V gene's germline CDR1 is MNHGY and CDR2 SAAAGT.